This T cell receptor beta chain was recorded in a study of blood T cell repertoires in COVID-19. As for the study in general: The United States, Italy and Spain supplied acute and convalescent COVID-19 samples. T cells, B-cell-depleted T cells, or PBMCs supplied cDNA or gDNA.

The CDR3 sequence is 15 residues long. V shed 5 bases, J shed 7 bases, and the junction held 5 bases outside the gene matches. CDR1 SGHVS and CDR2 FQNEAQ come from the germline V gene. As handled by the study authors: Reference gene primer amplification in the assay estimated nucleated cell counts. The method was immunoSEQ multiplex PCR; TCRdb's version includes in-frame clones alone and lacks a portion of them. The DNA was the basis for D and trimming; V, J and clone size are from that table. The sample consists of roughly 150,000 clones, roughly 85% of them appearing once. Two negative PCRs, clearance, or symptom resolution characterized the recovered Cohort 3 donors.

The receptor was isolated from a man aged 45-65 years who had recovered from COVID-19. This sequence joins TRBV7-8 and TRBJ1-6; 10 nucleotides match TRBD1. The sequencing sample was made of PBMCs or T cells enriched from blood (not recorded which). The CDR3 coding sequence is TGTGCCAGCAGCCAGGTGGACAGGGGGAATTCACCCCTCCACTTT. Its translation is CASSQVDRGNSPLHF.